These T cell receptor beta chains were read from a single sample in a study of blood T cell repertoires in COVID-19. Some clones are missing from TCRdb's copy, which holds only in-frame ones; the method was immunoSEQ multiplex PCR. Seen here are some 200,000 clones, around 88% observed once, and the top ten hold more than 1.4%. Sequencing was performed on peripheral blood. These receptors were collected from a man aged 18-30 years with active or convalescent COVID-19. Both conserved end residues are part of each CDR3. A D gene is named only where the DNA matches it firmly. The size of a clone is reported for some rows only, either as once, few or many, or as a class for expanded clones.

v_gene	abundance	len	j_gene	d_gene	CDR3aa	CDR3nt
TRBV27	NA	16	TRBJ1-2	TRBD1	CASSSLFGQDYYGYTF	TGTGCCAGCAGTTCGCTATTCGGACAGGACTACTATGGCTACACCTTC
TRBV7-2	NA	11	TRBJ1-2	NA	CASSLAFGYTF	TGTGCCAGCAGCTTAGCCTTCGGCTACACCTTC
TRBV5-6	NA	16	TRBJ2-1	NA	CASSFEGYRSYNEQFF	TGTGCCAGCAGCTTTGAGGGCTACCGCTCCTACAATGAGCAGTTCTTC
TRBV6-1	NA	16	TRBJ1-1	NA	CASSESGLGANTEAFF	TGTGCCAGCAGTGAAAGTGGCCTGGGAGCGAACACTGAAGCTTTCTTT
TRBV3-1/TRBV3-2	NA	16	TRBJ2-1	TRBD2	CASSQMSGSRYNEQFF	TGTGCCAGCAGCCAAATGAGCGGGAGCAGGTACAATGAGCAGTTCTTC
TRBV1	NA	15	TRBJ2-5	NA	CTMTGQGAFWGTQYF	TGCACCATGACGGGACAGGGGGCTTTTTGGGGGACCCAGTACTTC
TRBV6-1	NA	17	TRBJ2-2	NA	CASSEAILLRGTGELFF	TGTGCCAGCAGTGAAGCAATATTATTGCGGGGCACCGGGGAGCTGTTTTTT
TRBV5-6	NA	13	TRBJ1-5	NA	CASSANREQPQHF	TGTGCCAGCAGCGCTAATCGGGAACAGCCCCAGCATTTT
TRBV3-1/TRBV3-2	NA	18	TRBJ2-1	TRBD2	CASSQEAGSGSGYNEQFF	TGTGCCAGCAGCCAAGAGGCTGGTAGCGGGAGTGGTTACAATGAGCAGTTCTTC
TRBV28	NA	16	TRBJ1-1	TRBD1	CASSRRGQGGGTEAFF	TGTGCCAGCAGCCGAAGGGGGCAGGGAGGTGGGACTGAAGCTTTCTTT
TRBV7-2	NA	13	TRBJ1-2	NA	CASSFGQTYGYTF	TGTGCCAGCAGCTTTGGCCAGACTTATGGCTACACCTTC
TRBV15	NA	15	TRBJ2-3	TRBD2	CATSILAGVQDTQYF	TGTGCCACCAGCATTCTAGCGGGAGTTCAAGATACGCAGTATTTT
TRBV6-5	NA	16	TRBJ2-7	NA	CASSYSRYRPPYEQYF	TGTGCCAGCAGTTACTCGAGGTACAGGCCGCCCTACGAGCAGTACTTC
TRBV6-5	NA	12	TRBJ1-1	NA	CASSDQGSEAFF	TGTGCCAGCAGCGACCAGGGTTCTGAAGCTTTCTTT
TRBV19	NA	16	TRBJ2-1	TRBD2	CASSIRGLAEFNEQFF	TGTGCCAGTAGTATACGGGGACTAGCGGAATTCAATGAGCAGTTCTTC
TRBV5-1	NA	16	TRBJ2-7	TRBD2	CASSLWQRDSTYEQYF	TGCGCCAGCAGCTTGTGGCAGCGGGACTCCACCTACGAGCAGTACTTC
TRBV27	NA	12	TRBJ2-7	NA	CASSLTGDEQYF	TGTGCCAGCAGTTTAACGGGAGACGAGCAGTACTTC
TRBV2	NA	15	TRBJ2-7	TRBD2	CASSEAFGPRGEQYF	TGTGCCAGCAGTGAAGCCTTTGGACCGCGGGGGGAGCAGTACTTC
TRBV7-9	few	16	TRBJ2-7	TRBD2	CASSALTSGVVYEQYF	TGTGCCAGCAGCGCCCTCACTAGCGGGGTGGTGTACGAGCAGTACTTC
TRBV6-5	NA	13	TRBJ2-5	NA	CASSLWGDETQYF	TGTGCCAGCAGTTTGTGGGGGGATGAGACCCAGTACTTC
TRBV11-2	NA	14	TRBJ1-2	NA	CASSYTDSPGGYTF	TGTGCCAGCAGCTACACAGACAGCCCTGGGGGCTACACCTTC
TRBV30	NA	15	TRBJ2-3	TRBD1	CAWSVSGTGGDTQYF	TGTGCCTGGAGTGTATCCGGGACAGGGGGAGATACGCAGTATTTT
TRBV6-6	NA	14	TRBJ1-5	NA	CASSRPSSNQPQHF	TGTGCCAGCAGTCGCCCGTCCAGCAATCAGCCCCAGCATTTT
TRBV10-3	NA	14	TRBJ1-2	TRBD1	CAIPGRDRGYGYTF	TGTGCCATTCCCGGAAGGGACAGGGGGTATGGCTACACCTTC
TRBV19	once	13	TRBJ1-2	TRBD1	CASSDRGYYGYTF	TGTGCCAGTAGCGACAGGGGGTACTATGGCTACACCTTC
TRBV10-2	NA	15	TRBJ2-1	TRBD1	CASSPRDRGPVEQFF	TGCGCCAGCAGCCCCCGGGACAGGGGACCGGTCGAGCAGTTCTTC
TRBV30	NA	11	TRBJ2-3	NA	CAWSPLDTQYF	TGTGCCTGGAGTCCTTTGGATACGCAGTATTTT
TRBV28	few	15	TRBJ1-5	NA	CASSLSGRGNQPQHF	TGTGCCAGCAGTTTATCTGGCAGGGGCAATCAGCCCCAGCATTTT
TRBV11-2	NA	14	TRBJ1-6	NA	CASSLVAGGSPLHF	TGTGCCAGCAGCTTAGTGGCGGGCGGTTCACCCCTCCACTTT
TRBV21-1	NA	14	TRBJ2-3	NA	CASRGLAGSDTQYF	TGTGCCAGCAGGGGACTAGCGGGGTCAGATACGCAGTATTTT
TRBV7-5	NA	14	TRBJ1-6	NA	CARSPGYYNSPLHF	TGTGCCAGAAGCCCAGGGTACTATAATTCACCCCTCCACTTT
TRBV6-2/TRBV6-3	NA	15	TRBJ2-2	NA	CASSYQDYYTGELFF	TGTGCCAGCAGTTACCAGGACTATTACACCGGGGAGCTGTTTTTT
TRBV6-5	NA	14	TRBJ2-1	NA	CASTNTRIYNEQFF	TGTGCCAGCACAAACACACGAATTTACAATGAGCAGTTCTTC
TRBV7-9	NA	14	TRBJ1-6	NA	CASSLGSSDSPLHF	TGTGCCAGCAGCTTGGGCAGCTCTGATTCACCCCTCCACTTT
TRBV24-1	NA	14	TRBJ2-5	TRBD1	CATSDAGGRETQYF	TGTGCCACCAGTGATGCAGGGGGCCGGGAGACCCAGTACTTC
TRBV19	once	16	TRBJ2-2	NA	CASSIALGINTGELFF	TGTGCCAGTAGTATAGCCCTGGGCATCAACACCGGGGAGCTGTTTTTT
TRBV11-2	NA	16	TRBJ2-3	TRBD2	CASSPWGREGPDTQYF	TGTGCCAGCAGCCCGTGGGGGCGGGAGGGCCCAGATACGCAGTATTTT
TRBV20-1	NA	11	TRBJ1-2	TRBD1	CSGPDRGGYTF	TGCAGTGGACCGGACAGGGGTGGCTACACCTTC
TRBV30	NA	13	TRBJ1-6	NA	CAWSAADNSPLHF	TGTGCCTGGAGTGCAGCGGATAATTCACCCCTCCACTTT
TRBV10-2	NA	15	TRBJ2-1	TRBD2	CASSDLAGVYNEQFF	TGCGCCAGCAGTGACCTAGCGGGAGTCTACAATGAGCAGTTCTTC
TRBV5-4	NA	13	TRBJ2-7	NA	CASSFRVSYEQYF	TGTGCCAGCAGCTTCAGGGTCTCCTACGAGCAGTACTTC
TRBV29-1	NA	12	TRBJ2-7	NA	CSAPTGGGEQYF	TGCAGCGCCCCGACAGGTGGTGGCGAGCAGTACTTC
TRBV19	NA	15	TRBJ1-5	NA	CASSTPGGVNQPQHF	TGTGCCAGTAGTACCCCGGGAGGGGTCAATCAGCCCCAGCATTTT